The 6 T cell receptor beta chains given below trace back to one sample, sequenced in a study of memory CD4+ T cells and cytomegalovirus serostatus. Single viable CD3+CD4+CD8-CD45RO+ cells were sorted as the memory CD4+ T cells. Assay: immunoSEQ multiplex PCR; the TCRdb copy retains only in-frame clones and omits some. The data show approximately 53,000 clones, under 80% seen once. The source material was memory CD4+ T cells from blood. The receptors come from an adult in good health and CMV-seronegative.

This clone was counted once. At one boundary the junction diverges from the germline segment, which might be a read error. The chain couples TRBV11-2 to TRBJ2-3; the D gene is possibly TRBD2 (6 bases). CDR1 and CDR2 (germline): SGHAT, FQNNGV. This CDR3 region has 16 residues. CDR3 sequence (DNA): TGTGCCAGCAGCTTAGGCCTACGGGGGAGTGGCTCTTACCCTGATTTT. It yields the protein CASSLGLRGSGSYPDF.

The chain recombines TRBV2 with TRBJ2-4, with D possibly being TRBD2 (5 bases). From germline, CDR1 is SNHLY and CDR2 FYNNEI. The CDR3 has 15 amino acids. The ends were cut back, 8 bases at V and 2 bases at J, with 16 bases in the middle. The DNA for the CDR3 is TGTGCCAGCCGAGGAAAGAGGGCCCCCAAAAACATTCAGTACTTC. This encodes CASRGKRAPKNIQYF.

J is TRBJ2-5 and V is TRBV5-8; possible D gene TRBD1, 5 bases. CDR3 length: 13 residues. CDR1 and CDR2 from the germline V gene are SGHTS and YDEGEE. Trimming shortened V by 2 bases and J by 5 bases, and 10 bases separated the two germline ends. CDR3 nucleotides: TGTGCCAGCAGCTTCAGGGCCAAGGAGACCCAGTACTTC. This translates into CASSFRAKETQYF.

This clone has a handful of counts. V gene TRBV7-2 combines with J gene TRBJ2-3; TRBD1 matches 8 bases. J gave up 3 bases and V 5 bases, and 10 bases lay outside the gene matches. Germline V gene sequence: CDR1 SGHTA, CDR2 FQGNSA. CDR3 size: 16 residues. CDR3 in DNA: TGTGCCAGCAGCGGTGGACAGGGCTACGCAACAGATACGCAGTATTTT. Its protein is CASSGGQGYATDTQYF.

On this clone: Other DNA sequences from this sample encode an identical CDR3 as well. The chain links TRBV7-9 to TRBJ2-3; D ambiguous. Germline V gives CDR1 SEHNR, CDR2 FQNEAQ (reference sequence). The CDR3 extends over 13 amino acids. The V and J ends lost 5 bases and 0 bases respectively, with 6 bases between them. As DNA, the CDR3 is TGTGCCAGCAGCCTGGCCAGCACAGATACGCAGTATTTT. It is translated as CASSLASTDTQYF.

This clone has just one count. J is TRBJ1-5 and V is TRBV30; tentative D call: TRBD1 (5 bases). The germline V and J ends were trimmed by 1 base and 3 bases, with 10 bases remaining between them. Germline CDR1 GTSNPN, CDR2 SVGIG (reference sequence). The CDR3 extends over 14 amino acids. CDR3 sequence reads: CAWSGRAFNQPQHF. As DNA, the CDR3 is TGTGCCTGGAGTGGCAGGGCGTTCAATCAGCCCCAGCATTTT. Looking up the rest from reference TRBV30 and TRBJ1-5 gives the full variable domain: SQTIHQWPATLVQPVGSPLSLECTVEGTSNPNLYWYRQAAGRGLQLLFYSVGIGQISSEVPQNLSASRPQDRQFILSSKKLLLSDSGFYLCAWSGRAFNQPQHFGDGTRLSIL.